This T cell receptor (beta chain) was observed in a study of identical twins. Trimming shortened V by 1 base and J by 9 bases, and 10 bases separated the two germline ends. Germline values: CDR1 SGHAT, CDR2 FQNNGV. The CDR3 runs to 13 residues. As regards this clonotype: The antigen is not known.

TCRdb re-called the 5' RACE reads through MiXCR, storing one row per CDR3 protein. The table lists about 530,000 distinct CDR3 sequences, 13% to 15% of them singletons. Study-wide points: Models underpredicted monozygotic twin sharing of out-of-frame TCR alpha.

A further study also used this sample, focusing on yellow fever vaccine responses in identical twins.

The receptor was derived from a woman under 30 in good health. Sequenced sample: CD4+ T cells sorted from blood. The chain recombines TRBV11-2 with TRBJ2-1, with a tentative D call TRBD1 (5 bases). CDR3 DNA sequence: TGTGCCAGCAGCTTAGTCAGGGTTGGTGAGCAGTTCTTC. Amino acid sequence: CASSLVRVGEQFF.